This is a list of T cell receptor beta chains from one sample in a study of PD-1 blockade in classical Hodgkin lymphoma. Sequencing was performed with immunoSEQ multiplex PCR; in TCRdb, only in-frame clones are kept and a portion is missing. The sample includes about 110,000 clones, about 89% of them seen just once. The sample in question was peripheral blood mononuclear cells (PBMCs), obtained before the second cycle of nivolumab. The receptors shown here come from a human donor with classical Hodgkin lymphoma. Both conserved end residues are part of each CDR3. D genes are given only for firm matches. A row's size may be missing; if present it is once, few, many or a size class.

j_call,clone_size,v_call,d_call,cdr3_aa,cdr3_nt
TRBJ2-4,.,TRBV21-1,.,CASSKWVGTAKNIQYF,TGTGCCAGCAGCAAATGGGTAGGGACGGCCAAAAACATTCAGTACTTC
TRBJ2-2,.,TRBV7-9,TRBD1,CASSLKTGAGELFF,TGTGCCAGCAGCTTAAAGACAGGGGCCGGGGAGCTGTTTTTT
TRBJ1-5,once,TRBV7-8,TRBD1,CASSLATAGGRQPQHF,TGTGCCAGCAGCTTAGCGACGGCAGGGGGGAGACAGCCCCAGCATTTT
TRBJ2-7,.,TRBV28,.,CASSLVTATYEQYF,TGTGCCAGCAGTTTGGTTACAGCCACCTACGAGCAGTACTTC
TRBJ1-2,.,TRBV30,.,CAYRTMGELWGYTF,TGTGCCTACAGGACAATGGGGGAGCTATGGGGCTACACCTTC
TRBJ2-7,.,TRBV29-1,TRBD1,CSAQGQVIYEQYF,TGCAGCGCCCAGGGACAGGTGATCTACGAGCAGTACTTC
TRBJ2-2,few,TRBV6-4,.,CASSPTPGTGELFF,TGTGCCAGCAGTCCCACCCCGGGCACCGGGGAGCTGTTTTTT
TRBJ2-1,.,TRBV19,TRBD2,CASSIGYAGAYNEQFF,TGTGCCAGTAGTATTGGTTACGCGGGGGCCTACAATGAGCAGTTCTTC
TRBJ1-1,.,TRBV18,.,CASSPRRTEAFF,TGTGCCAGCTCACCACGCCGTACTGAAGCTTTCTTT
TRBJ2-5,.,TRBV6-1,TRBD2,CASSEVLAGVKTQYF,TGTGCCAGCAGTGAAGTACTAGCGGGAGTAAAGACCCAGTACTTC
TRBJ1-2,.,TRBV4-3,.,CASSQDRSQGYTF,TGCGCCAGCAGCCAAGACCGCTCCCAGGGCTACACCTTC
TRBJ1-2,.,TRBV28,.,CASSLFPGDHDYGYTF,TGTGCCAGCAGTTTATTCCCAGGGGACCATGACTATGGCTACACCTTC
TRBJ2-1,.,TRBV4-3,TRBD2,CASSRLAGGSNEQFF,TGCGCCAGCAGCCGGCTAGCGGGAGGATCAAATGAGCAGTTCTTC
TRBJ2-7,.,TRBV18,TRBD1,CASSPGDRGVYEQYF,TGTGCCAGCTCACCGGGGGACAGGGGCGTTTACGAGCAGTACTTC
TRBJ1-1,.,TRBV5-4,.,CASSLEQGARIEAFF,TGTGCCAGCAGCCTGGAACAGGGAGCCCGAATAGAAGCTTTCTTT
TRBJ2-1,.,TRBV6-5,TRBD2,CASSLSGRPYNEQFF,TGTGCCAGCAGTCTTAGCGGGAGGCCCTACAATGAGCAGTTCTTC
TRBJ2-2,.,TRBV7-9,.,CASSLDGRSTGELFF,TGTGCCAGCAGCTTAGACGGGAGAAGCACCGGGGAGCTGTTTTTT
TRBJ2-7,.,TRBV7-6,TRBD2,CASSLLTRTSGSKNEQYF,TGTGCCAGCAGCTTACTTACTCGGACTAGCGGGAGTAAAAACGAGCAGTACTTC